This is a list of T cell receptor beta chains from one sample in a study of T cell repertoires in cytomegalovirus infection. TCRdb recomputed calls from the reads with MiXCR, one row per CDR3 protein. The sample contains hundreds of thousands of distinct CDR3 sequences, 15% to 20% of which appear only once. What was sequenced was PBMCs. The receptors here all came from a human donor in good health (CMV status not recorded). Some clones in this sample may be carry-over from other donors' samples. The CDR3 runs from the conserved cysteine through the conserved F or W. Fields, in order: J gene, V gene, clone size, D gene, CDR3 DNA, CDR3 protein. D genes are given only for firm matches. Clone size appears in some rows only: once, few, many, or a class for an expanded clone.

TRBJ2-3 TRBV20-1 NA TRBD1 TGCAGTGCAGGCGGGCAGGGACAGTACACAGATACGCAGTATTTT CSAGGQGQYTDTQYF
TRBJ2-1 TRBV5-6 few TRBD1 TGTGCCAGCAGCTTATACAGGGGCGCAACCTACAATGAGCAGTTCTTC CASSLYRGATYNEQFF
TRBJ1-1 TRBV12-3/TRBV12-4 few NA TGTGCCAGCAGTTTATTCTTTGGGTCGAACACTGAAGCTTTCTTT CASSLFFGSNTEAFF
TRBJ2-7 TRBV28 few NA TGTGCCAGCAGTTTATCGGCTCGAACTCCCTACGAGCAGTACTTC CASSLSARTPYEQYF
TRBJ2-1 TRBV6-5 NA NA TGTGCCAGCAGTTACTCGTTACGGTGGGCTGAGCAGTTCTTC CASSYSLRWAEQFF
TRBJ2-3 TRBV2 NA TRBD1 TGTGCCAGCAGCCGGGACAGGGACTTTTTTGGCACAGATACGCAGTATTTT CASSRDRDFFGTDTQYF
TRBJ1-2 TRBV20-1 few NA TGCAGTGCTGGTCCACTGGGACAAACAAACTATGGCTACACCTTC CSAGPLGQTNYGYTF
TRBJ1-6 TRBV6-5 NA NA TGTGCCAGCAGTCTTGCCGGGACGGCGAGCTCCTATAATTCACCCCTCCACTTT CASSLAGTASSYNSPLHF
TRBJ2-5 TRBV20-1 few NA TGCAGTGCTAGAGCTGAGACAGCCGAAGAGACCCAGTACTTC CSARAETAEETQYF
TRBJ2-1 TRBV6-1 many TRBD2 TGTGCCAGCAGTCCCGGGACTAGCGTGAACAATGAGCAGTTCTTC CASSPGTSVNNEQFF
TRBJ2-1 TRBV18 NA NA TGTGCCAGCTCACCATCTCAGTCAAGGGGCTCCTACAATGAGCAGTTCTTC CASSPSQSRGSYNEQFF
TRBJ1-1 TRBV14 few NA TGTGCCAGCAGCCAAGGGGGATTTCCTGAAGCTTTCTTT CASSQGGFPEAFF
TRBJ2-1 TRBV5-1 few TRBD2 TGCGCCAGCAGAAGAGCGGGGGGGCCAGGTGAGCAGTTCTTC CASRRAGGPGEQFF
TRBJ1-2 TRBV20-1 NA TRBD1 TGCAGTGCTAGAGTCCGGCAGGGGGTAGACTATGGCTACACCTTC CSARVRQGVDYGYTF
TRBJ2-2 TRBV24-1 few NA TGTGCCACCCGATCCGACACCGGGGAGCTGTTTTTT CATRSDTGELFF
TRBJ2-2 TRBV6-1 many TRBD1 TGTGCCAGCAGGACCCCCAGGGTCAAGGACAGGGAGAACACCGGGGAGCTGTTTTTT CASRTPRVKDRENTGELFF
TRBJ1-4 TRBV4-2 NA NA TGTGCCAGCAGCCGTCAGGGGCTTAATGAAAAACTGTTTTTT CASSRQGLNEKLFF
TRBJ1-1 TRBV19 many NA TGTGCCAGTAAGGCAACATTGGGCCGGGGCACTGAAGCTTTCTTT CASKATLGRGTEAFF
TRBJ2-1 TRBV7-9 few TRBD2 TGTGCCAGCAGCCGGATGGAAGGGACTAGCGGTGAGGATGAGCAGTTCTTC CASSRMEGTSGEDEQFF
TRBJ1-5 TRBV28 NA NA TGTGCCAGCACCCTACTAGGACAGCCCCAGCATTTT CASTLLGQPQHF
TRBJ2-1 TRBV7-9 NA TRBD2 TGTGCCAGCAGCCCAACCCGACTAGCGGACAAACGGGATGAGCAGTTCTTC CASSPTRLADKRDEQFF
TRBJ1-6 TRBV11-2 many NA TGTGCCAGCAGCGCGCTCGGGGGGGCTCTAAGGAGTTCACCCCTCCACTTT CASSALGGALRSSPLHF
TRBJ2-7 TRBV7-6 few TRBD1 TGTGCCAGCAGCGCCCGGGACAGGGGGCCCAAGGCTTCCTACGAGCAGTACTTC CASSARDRGPKASYEQYF
TRBJ2-1 TRBV5-1 once NA TGCGCCAGCAGCTTGGTCTGGGGTGTGAGGAATGAGCAGTTCTTC CASSLVWGVRNEQFF
TRBJ2-6 TRBV5-6 few NA TGTGCCAGCAGGGTTTATGGGGCCAACGTCCTGACTTTC CASRVYGANVLTF
TRBJ2-7 TRBV20-1 many TRBD2 TGCAGTGCTAGAGGGCTCGGGGGGAATAACTACGAGCAGTACTTC CSARGLGGNNYEQYF
TRBJ2-7 TRBV20-1 NA NA TGCAGTGCCGCGGAAGGCGGCTACGAGCAGTACTTC CSAAEGGYEQYF
TRBJ2-5 TRBV6-1 many TRBD1 TGTGCCAGCACTTTCGGACAGGGAAGGGCCCAAGAGACCCAGTACTTC CASTFGQGRAQETQYF
TRBJ2-7 TRBV11-2 many TRBD1 TGTGCCAGCAGCGCCCTCCCAACAGGGGCCGCCTACGAGCAGTACTTC CASSALPTGAAYEQYF
TRBJ2-7 TRBV6-1 many TRBD2 TGTGCCAGCAGTTCCCCCGTGGGGGGACTATACGAGCAGTACTTC CASSSPVGGLYEQYF
TRBJ2-2 TRBV12-3/TRBV12-4 NA NA TGTGCCACCCTTCCAGGGGCCTCAAACACCGGGGAGCTGTTTTTT CATLPGASNTGELFF
TRBJ1-1 TRBV29-1 NA NA TGCAGCGTGAGAGTAATGTTGGGGAACACTGAAGCTTTCTTT CSVRVMLGNTEAFF
TRBJ1-1 TRBV12-3/TRBV12-4 NA NA TGTGCCAACAGTTTCGGCAGGCGCACTGAAGCTTTCTTT CANSFGRRTEAFF
TRBJ2-6 TRBV7-2 many NA TGTGCCAGCAGCTTAGCGGGAAACTCTGGGGCCAACGTCCTGACTTTC CASSLAGNSGANVLTF
TRBJ2-6 TRBV5-1 once NA TGCGCCAGCAGCTTGTCCATAGCCACCCCTGGGCTCTCTGGGGCCAACGTCCTGACTTTC CASSLSIATPGLSGANVLTF
TRBJ2-1 TRBV19 NA NA TGTGCCAGTAGTATCATCAGGACCTCCTACAATGAGCAGTTCTTC CASSIIRTSYNEQFF
TRBJ2-3 TRBV5-4 NA NA TGTGCCAGCAGCTTGTTTGGTCTGAGCACAGATACGCAGTATTTT CASSLFGLSTDTQYF
TRBJ1-5 TRBV18 NA NA TGTGCCAGCTCACCCGGTGGAGAGGGAAGCAATCAGCCCCAGCATTTT CASSPGGEGSNQPQHF
TRBJ2-5 TRBV7-3 many TRBD1 TGTGCCAGCAGCTTAGGGGGGACAGGTCGAGACCAGTACTTC CASSLGGTGRDQYF
TRBJ1-5 TRBV4-2 few NA TGTGCCAGCAGCCAAGATGTCTCTAATCAGCCCCAGCATTTT CASSQDVSNQPQHF
TRBJ1-2 TRBV11-2 few NA TGTGCCAGCAGCTTAGATCCGGGGGGCTACACCTTC CASSLDPGGYTF
TRBJ1-2 TRBV7-2 many NA TGTGCCAGCAGCTTTGAGTTTTATGGCTACACCTTC CASSFEFYGYTF
TRBJ2-2 TRBV7-2 many NA TGTGCCAGCAGCGCCGGGTCGAATTACGCCGGGGAGCTGTTTTTT CASSAGSNYAGELFF
TRBJ2-7 TRBV25-1 few NA TGTGCCAGCAGCGCTCCAGGGTACTCCTACGAGCAGTACTTC CASSAPGYSYEQYF
TRBJ1-2 TRBV20-1 NA NA TGCAGTGCTAGAGATGCAAGACAGGAGCTTAACTATGGCTACACCTTC CSARDARQELNYGYTF
TRBJ2-1 TRBV20-1 NA TRBD1 TGCAGTGCCCCGCCCCGACAGGGAATTTACAATGAGCAGTTCTTC CSAPPRQGIYNEQFF
TRBJ1-4 TRBV7-8 many NA TGTGCCAGCAGCTTAATTCCGGCAGGGTCCGATGAAAAACTGTTTTTT CASSLIPAGSDEKLFF
TRBJ1-5 TRBV18 few TRBD1 TGTGCCAGCTCACCACTCGGACAGGGGGCCGGCAATCAGCCCCAGCATTTT CASSPLGQGAGNQPQHF
TRBJ2-5 TRBV11-2 few TRBD2 TGTGCCAGCAGCTTAAGAGGACTAGCTGGAGAGACCCAGTACTTC CASSLRGLAGETQYF
TRBJ2-1 TRBV7-9 many NA TGTGCCAGCACCATCATAACTAAGGGGGAAGGCAATGAGCAGTTCTTC CASTIITKGEGNEQFF
TRBJ1-1 TRBV7-9 few NA TGTGCCAGCAGCTCGGAGGGGCAAACTGAAGCTTTCTTT CASSSEGQTEAFF
TRBJ1-6 TRBV27 many NA TGTGCCAGCAGTTTACAGGGACAAATTTCACCCCTCCACTTT CASSLQGQISPLHF
TRBJ1-6 TRBV28 NA NA TGTGCCAGCAGTCCCGGGACACGGGGGTATTCACCCCTCCACTTT CASSPGTRGYSPLHF
TRBJ2-1 TRBV25-1 many NA TGTGCCAGCAGTGACCGGATCTATGAGCAGTTCTTC CASSDRIYEQFF
TRBJ2-3 TRBV28 many TRBD1 TGTGCCAGCAGCCTGAGGACAGGGAACACAGATACGCAGTATTTT CASSLRTGNTDTQYF